The T cell receptor (beta chain) described here comes from a study of CD8 T cells in ankylosing spondylitis. Findings and caveats of the study: Blood of patients with ankylosing spondylitis appeared to be characterized by a TCR beta motif of several highly homologous variants. Researchers reportedly found disease-linked clones significantly enriched in matched ankylosing spondylitis synovial fluid. Some of these motif variants have turned up before, in reports on reactive arthritis synovial fluid and blood.

On this clonotype: The antigen remains undetermined.

Quantitative barcoded 5'-RACE was used to prepare TCR beta libraries. TCRdb reprocessed the 5' RACE reads via MiXCR and lists one record per CDR3 protein. The table lists approximately 200,000 distinct CDR3 sequences, 13% of them singletons, with 16% in the top ten. With 0 bases removed from V and 5 bases from J, the gap between germline ends came to 3 bases. There are 11 residues in the CDR3. The germline V gene has CDR1 GTSNPN and CDR2 SVGIG (reference sequence). This sequence joins TRBV30 and TRBJ2-3; D gene ambiguous. This clonotype was obtained from a male donor with ankylosing spondylitis or in good health (not recorded which). Sample: blood, either unsorted or a sorted T cell fraction (not recorded which). CDR3 in amino acids: CAWSVGDTQYF. In DNA form, the CDR3 reads TGTGCCTGGAGTGTAGGAGATACGCAGTATTTT.